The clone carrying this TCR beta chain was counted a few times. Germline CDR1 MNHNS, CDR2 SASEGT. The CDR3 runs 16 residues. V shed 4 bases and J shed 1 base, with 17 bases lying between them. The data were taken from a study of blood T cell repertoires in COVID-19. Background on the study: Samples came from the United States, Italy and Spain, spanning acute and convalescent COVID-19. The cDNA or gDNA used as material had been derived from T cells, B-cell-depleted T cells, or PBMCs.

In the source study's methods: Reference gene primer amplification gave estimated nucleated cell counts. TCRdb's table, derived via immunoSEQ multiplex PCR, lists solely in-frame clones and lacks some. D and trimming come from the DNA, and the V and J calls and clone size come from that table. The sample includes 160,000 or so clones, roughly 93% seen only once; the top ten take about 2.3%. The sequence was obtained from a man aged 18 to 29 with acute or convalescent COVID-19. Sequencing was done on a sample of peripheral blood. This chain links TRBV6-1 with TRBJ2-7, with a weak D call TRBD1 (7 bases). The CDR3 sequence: CASSGLRQGGSYEQYF. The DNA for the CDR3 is TGTGCCAGCAGTGGGCTTCGACAGGGAGGATCCTACGAGCAGTACTTC.